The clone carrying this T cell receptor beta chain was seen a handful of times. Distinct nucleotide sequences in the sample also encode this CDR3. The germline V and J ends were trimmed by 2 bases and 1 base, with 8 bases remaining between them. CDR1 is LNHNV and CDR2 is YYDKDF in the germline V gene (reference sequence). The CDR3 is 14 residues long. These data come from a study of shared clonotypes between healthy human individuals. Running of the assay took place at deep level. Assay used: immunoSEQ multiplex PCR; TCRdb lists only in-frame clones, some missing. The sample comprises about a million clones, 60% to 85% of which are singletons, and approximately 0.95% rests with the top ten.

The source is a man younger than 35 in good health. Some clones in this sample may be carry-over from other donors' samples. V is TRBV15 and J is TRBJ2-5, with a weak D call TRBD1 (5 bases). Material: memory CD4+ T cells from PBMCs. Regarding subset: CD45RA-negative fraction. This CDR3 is CATSRQGPQETQYF. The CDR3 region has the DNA TGTGCCACCAGCAGACAGGGCCCCCAAGAGACCCAGTACTTC.